The T cell receptor beta chain under discussion was sequenced for a study of Ad26.COV2.S vaccination and SARS-CoV-2 variants. Germline lookup yields CDR1 MGHRA and CDR2 YSYEKL. The junction had 8 bases not matched to a gene; V was cut back by 3 bases and J by 2 bases. This CDR3 is 18 amino acids long. Notes on the study in general: Vaccine recipients showed a spike-specific TCR breadth that was higher than in placebo recipients. The authors reported substantial breadth in spike-specific CD8+ and CD4+ T cell responses after vaccination.

On this clone: Antigen unknown.

Clones were sequenced by immunoSEQ multiplex PCR, and TCRdb holds only the in-frame ones, with some missing. The data show roughly 150,000 clones, 70% to 90% seen once. The source was peripheral blood, collected after recovery from COVID-19. The chain couples TRBV4-1 to TRBJ2-6; 9 bases fit TRBD1. The sequence came from a human donor who had recovered from COVID-19. The CDR3, as DNA: TGCGCCAGCAGCCATATTCCCGGGACAGGGCCTGGGGCCAACGTCCTGACTTTC. Translation: CASSHIPGTGPGANVLTF.